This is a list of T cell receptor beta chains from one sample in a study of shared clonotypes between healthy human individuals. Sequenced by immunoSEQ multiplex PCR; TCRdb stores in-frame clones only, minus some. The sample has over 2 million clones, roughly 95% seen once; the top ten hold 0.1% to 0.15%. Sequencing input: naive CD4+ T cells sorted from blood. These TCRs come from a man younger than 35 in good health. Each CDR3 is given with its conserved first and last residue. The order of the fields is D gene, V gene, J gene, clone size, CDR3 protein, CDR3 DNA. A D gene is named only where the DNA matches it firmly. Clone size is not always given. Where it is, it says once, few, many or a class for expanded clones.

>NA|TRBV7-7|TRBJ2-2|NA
CASSGDRAGELFF
TGTGCTAGCAGCGGCGACCGCGCCGGGGAGCTGTTTTTT
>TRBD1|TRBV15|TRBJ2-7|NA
CATSQRQGADEQYF
TGTGCCACCAGCCAACGACAGGGAGCTGATGAGCAGTACTTC
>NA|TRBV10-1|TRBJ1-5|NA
CASSEGSQNQPQHF
TGCGCCAGCAGTGAGGGCAGTCAAAATCAGCCCCAGCATTTT
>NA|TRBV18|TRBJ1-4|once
CASSPKTLATNEKLFF
TGTGCCAGCTCACCAAAGACGTTAGCAACTAATGAAAAACTGTTTTTT
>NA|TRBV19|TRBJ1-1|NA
CASSNEGGNTEAFF
TGTGCCAGTAGTAACGAGGGTGGGAACACTGAAGCTTTCTTT
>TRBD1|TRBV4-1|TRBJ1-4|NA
CASSQVPGQPNEKLFF
TGCGCCAGCAGCCAGGTCCCGGGACAGCCTAATGAAAAACTGTTTTTT
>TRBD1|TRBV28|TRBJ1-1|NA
CASRTGTAVNTEAFF
TGTGCCAGCAGAACCGGGACAGCAGTGAACACTGAAGCTTTCTTT
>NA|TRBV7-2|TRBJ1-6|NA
CASSLRVRDNSPLHF
TGTGCCAGCAGCTTAAGGGTCAGGGATAATTCACCCCTCCACTTT
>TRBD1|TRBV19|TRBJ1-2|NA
CASSIGGQLTGYTF
TGTGCCAGTAGTATAGGGGGACAGTTGACCGGCTACACCTTC
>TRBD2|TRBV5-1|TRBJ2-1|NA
CASSNREGLEQFF
TGCGCCAGCAGCAATCGGGAGGGCCTAGAGCAGTTCTTC
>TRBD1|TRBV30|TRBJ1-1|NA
CAWIIPRQGGEAFF
TGTGCCTGGATCATACCCCGACAGGGAGGGGAAGCTTTCTTT
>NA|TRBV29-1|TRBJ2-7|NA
CSSVGAGSEQYF
TGCAGCTCAGTGGGGGCGGGGTCCGAGCAGTACTTC
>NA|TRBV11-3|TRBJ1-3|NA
CASRTPGQSNSGNTIYF
TGTGCCAGCAGAACGCCCGGACAGAGTAACTCTGGAAACACCATATATTTT
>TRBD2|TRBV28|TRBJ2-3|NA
CASTKAGGPTDTQYF
TGTGCCAGCACCAAAGCGGGGGGCCCCACAGATACGCAGTATTTT
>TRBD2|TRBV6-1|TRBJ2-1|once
CASSAISGDAYNEQFF
TGTGCCAGCAGTGCTATTAGCGGGGACGCCTACAATGAGCAGTTCTTC
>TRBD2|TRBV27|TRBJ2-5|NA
CASSLTTGTSGRETQYF
TGTGCCAGCAGTTTGACCACCGGGACTAGCGGGAGGGAGACCCAGTACTTC
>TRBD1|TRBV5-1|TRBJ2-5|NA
CASSLGQGWGETQYF
TGCGCCAGCAGCTTGGGACAGGGGTGGGGAGAGACCCAGTACTTC
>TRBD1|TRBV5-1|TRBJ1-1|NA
CASSLGTAQNEAFF
TGCGCCAGCAGCCTCGGGACAGCTCAAAATGAAGCTTTCTTT
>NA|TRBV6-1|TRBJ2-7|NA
CATPDRNSYEQYF
TGTGCCACGCCCGACAGGAATTCCTACGAGCAGTACTTC
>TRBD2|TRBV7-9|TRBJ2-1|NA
CASSLGLAGMDEQFF
TGTGCCAGCAGCTTGGGACTAGCGGGAATGGATGAGCAGTTCTTC
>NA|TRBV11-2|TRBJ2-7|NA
CASSLVGQVAYEQYF
TGTGCCAGCAGCTTAGTAGGGCAGGTGGCCTACGAGCAGTACTTC
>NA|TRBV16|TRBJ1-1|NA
CASSQSSPNTEAFF
TGTGCCAGCAGCCAATCCTCCCCGAACACTGAAGCTTTCTTT
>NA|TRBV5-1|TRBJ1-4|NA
CASSSGTSTNEKLFF
TGCGCCAGCAGCTCGGGGACGTCAACTAATGAAAAACTGTTTTTT
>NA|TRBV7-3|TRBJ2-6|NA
CASSPVRDLSGANVLTF
TGTGCCAGCAGCCCGGTGAGGGATCTCTCTGGGGCCAACGTCCTGACTTTC
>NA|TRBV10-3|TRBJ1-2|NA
CAIRGEGSRYGYTF
TGTGCCATCAGGGGAGAGGGGTCGCGCTATGGCTACACCTTC
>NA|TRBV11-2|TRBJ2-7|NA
CASSLGRAYEQYF
TGTGCCAGCAGCTTAGGCAGGGCCTACGAGCAGTACTTC
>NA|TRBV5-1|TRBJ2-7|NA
CASSLEPGQAQYF
TGCGCCAGCAGCTTGGAACCAGGGCAAGCGCAGTACTTC
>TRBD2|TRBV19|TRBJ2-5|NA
CASSTSGRAETQYF
TGTGCCAGTAGTACTAGCGGGAGGGCAGAGACCCAGTACTTC
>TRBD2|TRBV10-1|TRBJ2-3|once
CASSEHRLAGGRTDTQYF
TGCGCCAGCAGTGAGCACCGACTAGCGGGAGGCCGCACAGATACGCAGTATTTT
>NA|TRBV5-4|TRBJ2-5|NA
CASSLSVRETQYF
TGTGCCAGCAGCTTGAGCGTACGGGAGACCCAGTACTTC
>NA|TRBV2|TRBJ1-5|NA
CASSPGEGNQPQHF
TGTGCCAGCAGTCCAGGGGAAGGCAATCAGCCCCAGCATTTT
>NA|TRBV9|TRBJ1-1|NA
CASSAPPGYNTEAFF
TGTGCCAGCAGCGCCCCGCCAGGGTACAACACTGAAGCTTTCTTT
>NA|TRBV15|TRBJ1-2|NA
CATSRDRAGDDGYTF
TGTGCCACCAGCAGAGATAGGGCAGGGGACGATGGCTACACCTTC
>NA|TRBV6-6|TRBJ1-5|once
CASSFDRSNQPQHF
TGTGCCAGCAGTTTCGACAGAAGTAATCAGCCCCAGCATTTT
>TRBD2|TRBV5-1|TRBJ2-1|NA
CASSKTSGTSSYNEQFF
TGCGCCAGCAGCAAGACTAGCGGGACAAGCTCCTACAATGAGCAGTTCTTC
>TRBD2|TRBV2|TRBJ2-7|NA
CASSEEGLAGNEQYF
TGTGCCAGCAGTGAAGAAGGACTAGCGGGGAACGAGCAGTACTTC
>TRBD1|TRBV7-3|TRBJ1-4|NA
CASSLRQGEKLFF
TGTGCCAGCAGCTTGAGACAGGGGGAAAAACTGTTTTTT
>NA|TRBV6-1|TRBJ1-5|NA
CASRRGDSNQPQHF
TGTGCCAGCAGGCGGGGGGATAGCAATCAGCCCCAGCATTTT
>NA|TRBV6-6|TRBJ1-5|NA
CASSYPEDDSNQPQHF
TGTGCCAGCAGTTACCCCGAGGACGACAGCAATCAGCCCCAGCATTTT
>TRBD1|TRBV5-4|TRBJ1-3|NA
CASSLVGQGMLSGNTIYF
TGTGCCAGCAGCTTGGTCGGACAGGGAATGCTCTCTGGAAACACCATATATTTT
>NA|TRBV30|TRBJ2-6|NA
CASDSSGANVLTF
TGTGCCAGTGACAGCTCTGGGGCCAACGTCCTGACTTTC
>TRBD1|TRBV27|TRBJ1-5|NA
CASSLGTGGNQPQHF
TGTGCCAGCAGTTTAGGGACAGGGGGCAATCAGCCCCAGCATTTT
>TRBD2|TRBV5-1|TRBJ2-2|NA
CASSYTGTSEAGELFF
TGCGCCAGCAGTTATACCGGGACTAGCGAGGCCGGGGAGCTGTTTTTT
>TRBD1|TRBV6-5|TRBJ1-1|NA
CASRGGQPNTEAFF
TGTGCCAGCAGGGGGGGACAGCCAAACACTGAAGCTTTCTTT
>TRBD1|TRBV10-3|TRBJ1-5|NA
CAISESNGTEVSNQPQHF
TGTGCCATCAGTGAGTCGAATGGGACAGAAGTTAGCAATCAGCCCCAGCATTTT
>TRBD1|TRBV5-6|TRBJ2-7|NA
CASSGDRGGEQYF
TGTGCCAGCAGCGGGGACAGGGGTGGGGAGCAGTACTTC
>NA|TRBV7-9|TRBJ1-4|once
CASSHALRVHEKLFF
TGTGCCAGCAGCCACGCCCTTAGGGTCCATGAAAAACTGTTTTTT
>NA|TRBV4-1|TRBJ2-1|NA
CASSQGVRSDYNEQFF
TGCGCCAGCAGCCAAGGGGTGAGAAGCGATTACAATGAGCAGTTCTTC
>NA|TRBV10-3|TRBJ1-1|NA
CAISVSQDTEAFF
TGTGCCATCAGTGTCTCTCAGGACACTGAAGCTTTCTTT
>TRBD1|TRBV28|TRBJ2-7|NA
CASSWTGVYYEQYF
TGTGCCAGCAGTTGGACAGGGGTGTACTACGAGCAGTACTTC
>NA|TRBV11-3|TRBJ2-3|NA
CASSLGGKTDTQYF
TGTGCCAGCAGCTTAGGCGGGAAAACAGATACGCAGTATTTT
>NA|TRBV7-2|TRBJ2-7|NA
CASSLSLVSYEQYF
TGTGCCAGCAGCTTATCCCTAGTGAGCTACGAGCAGTACTTC
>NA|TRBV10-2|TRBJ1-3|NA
CASRIGRSSGNTIYF
TGCGCCAGCAGAATTGGACGGAGCTCTGGAAACACCATATATTTT
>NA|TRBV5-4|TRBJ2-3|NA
CASRASMGAVGFGDTQYF
TGTGCCAGCAGAGCTTCGATGGGGGCTGTCGGGTTTGGAGATACGCAGTATTTT
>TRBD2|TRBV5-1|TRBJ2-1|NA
CASSTSGSTSYNEQFF
TGCGCCAGCAGCACCAGCGGGAGCACGTCCTACAATGAGCAGTTCTTC